The 17 T cell receptor beta chains below all came from one sample that was sequenced in a study of blood T cell repertoires in COVID-19. Sequencing used immunoSEQ multiplex PCR; TCRdb keeps in-frame clones, though not all of them. Of around 100,000 clones listed, just under 85% were seen once; the top ten hold 13%. Input material: peripheral blood. Every receptor here comes from a man aged 50-60 years with active or convalescent COVID-19.

The V and J genes are TRBV2 and TRBJ2-5; 7 bases map to TRBD2. V was clipped by 7 bases and J by 5 bases; unmatched bases: 13. The CDR3 is 15 residues long. CDR1 SNHLY and CDR2 FYNNEI come from the germline V gene. The CDR3 nucleotides are TGTGCCAGCACTCGAAGGGCTAGCGGTGGGGAGACCCAGTACTTC. Its translation is CASTRRASGGETQYF.

The chain joins TRBV24-1 to TRBJ2-2; 9 bases agree with TRBD1. The germline CDR1 and CDR2 sequences are KGHDR and SFDVKD. This CDR3 is built from 13 residues. V lost 6 bases, J lost 6 bases, and 1 base stayed unmatched. The CDR3 here is CATSRQGAGELFF. As DNA, the CDR3 is TGTGCCACCAGTAGACAGGGGGCCGGGGAGCTGTTTTTT.

The V call is TRBV19, the J call TRBJ2-1; 11 bases match TRBD2. V was clipped by 5 bases and J by 9 bases; unmatched bases: 3. This CDR3 has 13 residues. Germline V lookup: CDR1 LNHDA, CDR2 SQIVND (reference sequence). The CDR3 nucleotides are TGTGCCAGTAGTCAACTAGCGGGAGCTGAGCAGTTCTTC. This codes for CASSQLAGAEQFF.

The chain has TRBV5-1 and TRBJ2-1; TRBD2 is a possible D gene (6 bases). This CDR3 spans 16 amino acids. Germline loops: CDR1 SGHRS, CDR2 YFSETQ. The V and J ends lost 4 bases and 0 bases respectively, with 14 bases between them. CDR3 residues: CASSRLESSSYNEQFF. CDR3 coding DNA: TGCGCCAGCAGCCGACTAGAGAGCTCCTCCTACAATGAGCAGTTCTTC.

This chain joins TRBV24-1 and TRBJ2-1, with 8 bases aligning to TRBD1. The CDR3 loop spans 15 amino acids. In germline, CDR1 is KGHDR, CDR2 SFDVKD. Losses at the gene ends were 3 bases for V and 5 bases for J; bases not matched to a gene: 5. This chain's CDR3 is CATSDPGTGDNEQFF. Written as DNA, the CDR3 is TGTGCCACCAGTGATCCAGGGACAGGTGACAATGAGCAGTTCTTC.

This clone appeared a few times. V is TRBV19 and J is TRBJ2-2; tentatively, D is TRBD1 (6 bases). Germline values: CDR1 LNHDA, CDR2 SQIVND (reference sequence). With 1 base removed from V and 5 bases from J, the gap between germline ends came to 11 bases. The CDR3 is 15 residues long. This CDR3 reads CASSIAPTGTGELFF. In DNA, the CDR3 is TGTGCCAGTAGTATAGCGCCCACAGGGACCGGGGAGCTGTTTTTT.

V is TRBV15 and J is TRBJ2-3; TRBD1 agrees at 11 bases. CDR1 LNHNV and CDR2 YYDKDF come from the germline V gene (reference sequence). The CDR3 is made up of 15 amino acids. V lost 5 bases and J lost 2; bases outside the gene matches: 3. CDR3 in amino acids: CATSVDRGLTDTQYF. The CDR3 DNA is TGTGCCACCAGCGTGGACAGGGGGCTCACAGATACGCAGTATTTT.

The J gene is TRBJ2-5, the V gene TRBV4-1; maybe TRBD1 (6 bases). There are 13 residues in the CDR3. CDR1 MGHRA and CDR2 YSYEKL come from the germline V gene. The ends were cut back, 6 bases at V and 5 bases at J, with 13 bases in the middle. The CDR3 here is CASSRTEIETQYF. Written as DNA, the CDR3 is TGCGCCAGCAGTCGGACAGAAATCGAGACCCAGTACTTC.

This chain connects TRBV28 to TRBJ2-1; D is possibly TRBD2 (6 bases). CDR1 and CDR2 from the germline V gene are MDHEN and SYDVKM. V dropped 7 bases and J dropped 3 bases, with 16 bases sitting between them. There are 15 residues in the CDR3. This CDR3 reads CASTLGGSGYNEQFF. CDR3 nucleotide sequence: TGTGCCAGCACCCTTGGAGGGAGCGGCTACAATGAGCAGTTCTTC.

The chain employs TRBV6-5 and TRBJ2-5; 10 positions agree with TRBD2. The CDR3 has 15 residues. The J segment lost 5 bases and the V segment lost 6 bases, leaving 9 bases of the junction unmatched. Germline values: CDR1 MNHEY, CDR2 SVGAGI. As DNA, the CDR3 is TGTGCCAGCAGCTCTCTAGCGGGAGTTCAGGAGACCCAGTACTTC. Its translation: CASSSLAGVQETQYF.

The chain is built from TRBV4-1 and TRBJ1-6, with 7 bases identical to TRBD1. This CDR3 contains 17 residues. Germline V gene data show CDR1 as MGHRA and CDR2 as YSYEKL. Germline trimming cut 3 bases from V and 7 bases from J; bases unmatched to any gene: 12. CDR3 sequence: CASSHPVTGQKNSPLHF. CDR3 DNA sequence: TGCGCCAGCAGCCATCCTGTAACGGGACAGAAAAATTCACCCCTCCACTTT.

This sequence joins TRBV11-3 and TRBJ2-7; TRBD1 aligns across 7 bases. This CDR3 is 14 amino acids long. CDR1 SGHNT and CDR2 YENEEA come from the germline V gene. Trimming at V came to 5 bases and at J to 1 base, leaving 5 bases not matched to a gene. CDR3 DNA sequence: TGTGCCAGCAGCCGACAGGGAAGTTCCTACGAGCAGTACTTC. Translating gives CASSRQGSSYEQYF.

The rearrangement uses TRBV18 and TRBJ1-2; D is uncertain. Trimming removed 6 bases from V and 0 bases from J, with 8 bases in between. The CDR3 is 13 amino acids. Germline CDR1 reads KGHSH; CDR2 reads LQKENI. In DNA form, the CDR3 reads TGTGCCAGCTCGCCCTCGGCTAACTATGGCTACACCTTC. The encoded protein is CASSPSANYGYTF.

This chain connects TRBV2 to TRBJ2-1, with 7 bases matching TRBD2. The V and J ends lost 4 bases and 4 bases, in that order; junction bases with no gene match: 7. Germline values: CDR1 SNHLY, CDR2 FYNNEI. The CDR3 sequence is 15 residues long. CDR3 sequence reads: CASSVDGLGYNEQFF. In DNA, the CDR3 is TGTGCCAGCAGTGTTGACGGACTAGGATACAATGAGCAGTTCTTC.

CDR3 sequence reads: CASSQLRNQPQHF. In DNA form, the CDR3 reads TGTGCCAGCAGCCAACTACGTAATCAGCCCCAGCATTTT. V and J are TRBV16 and TRBJ1-5; D remains ambiguous. The V and J ends lost 2 bases and 4 bases respectively, with 6 bases between them. The CDR3 runs to 13 residues. Per germline, CDR1 KGHSY and CDR2 FQNENV. Using reference TRBV16 and TRBJ1-5 for the parts outside the CDR3, the full variable domain is GEEVAQTPKHLVRGEGQKAKLYCAPIKGHSYVFWYQQVLKNEFKFLISFQNENVFDETGMPKERFSAKCLPNSPCSLEIQATKLEDSAVYFCASSQLRNQPQHFGDGTRLSIL.

The chain carries TRBV24-1 and TRBJ2-5, with TRBD1 identical over 7 bases. V trimming: 3 bases; J trimming: 5 bases; junction bases outside the gene matches: 5. Germline lookup yields CDR1 KGHDR and CDR2 SFDVKD. The CDR3 is made up of 14 amino acids. CDR3 DNA sequence: TGTGCCACCAGTGATGACGACAGGGCTGAGACCCAGTACTTC. Its protein is CATSDDDRAETQYF.

On this clone itself: Distinct nucleotide sequences in the sample also encode this CDR3. The gene calls are TRBV5-4 and TRBJ1-3; maybe TRBD1 (6 bases). Germline CDR1 is SGHNT and CDR2 is YYREEE (reference sequence). The length of the CDR3 is 14 residues. V lost 0 bases and J lost 4, with 8 bases in between. Here the CDR3 DNA reads TGTGCCAGCAGCTTGGAAACAGGGGGAAACACCATATATTTT. It is translated as CASSLETGGNTIYF.